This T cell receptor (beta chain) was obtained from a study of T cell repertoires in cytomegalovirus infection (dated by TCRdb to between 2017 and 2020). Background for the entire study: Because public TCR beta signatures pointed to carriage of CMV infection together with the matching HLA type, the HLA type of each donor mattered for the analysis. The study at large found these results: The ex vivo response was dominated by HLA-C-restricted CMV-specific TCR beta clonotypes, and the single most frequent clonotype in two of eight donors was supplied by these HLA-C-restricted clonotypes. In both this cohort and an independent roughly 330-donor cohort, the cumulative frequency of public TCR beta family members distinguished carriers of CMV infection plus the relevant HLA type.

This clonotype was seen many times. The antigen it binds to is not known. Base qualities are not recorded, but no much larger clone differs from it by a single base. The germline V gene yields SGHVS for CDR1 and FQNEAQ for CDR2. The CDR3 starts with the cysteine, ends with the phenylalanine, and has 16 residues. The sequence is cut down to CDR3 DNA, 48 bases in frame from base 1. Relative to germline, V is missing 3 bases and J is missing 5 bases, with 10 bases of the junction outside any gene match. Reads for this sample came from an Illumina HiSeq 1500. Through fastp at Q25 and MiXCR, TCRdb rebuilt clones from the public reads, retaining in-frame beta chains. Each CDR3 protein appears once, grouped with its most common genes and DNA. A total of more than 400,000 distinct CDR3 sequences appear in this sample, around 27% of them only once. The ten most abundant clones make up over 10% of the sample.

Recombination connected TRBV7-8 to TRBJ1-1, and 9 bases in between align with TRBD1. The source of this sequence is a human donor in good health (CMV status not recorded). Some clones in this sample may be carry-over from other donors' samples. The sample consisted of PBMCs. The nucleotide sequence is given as TGTGCCAGCAGCTTGGGACAGGGAAGGTCAGGTACTGAAGCTTTCTTT. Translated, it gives CASSLGQGRSGTEAFF.